The rows below give T cell receptor beta chains drawn from one sample of a study of cytomegalovirus exposure and HLA in healthy donors. Only in-frame clones appear in the TCRdb table, and some are missing; sequencing was by immunoSEQ multiplex PCR. The data contain 170,000 or so clones, 84% of them seen just once; the ten biggest clones take up roughly 2.8%. Sample: PBMCs. These receptors originate from a woman younger than 30 in good health and CMV-seropositive. Each CDR3 is given with its conserved first and last residue. A D gene is named only where the DNA matches it firmly. Expanded clones get a size class; other rows say once, few or many, or leave the size out.

size	D	J	V	CDR3	DNA
NA	TRBD2	TRBJ2-5	TRBV6-5	CASPLSGRSDGTQYF	TGTGCCAGCCCGCTGAGCGGGAGATCCGATGGGACCCAGTACTTC
many	NA	TRBJ1-1	TRBV6-6	CASSYSPGLNTEAFF	TGTGCCAGCAGTTACTCGCCAGGGTTGAACACTGAAGCTTTCTTT
NA	TRBD1	TRBJ2-3	TRBV2	CASSGTGNGDTQYF	TGTGCCAGCAGCGGGACAGGGAATGGAGATACGCAGTATTTT
NA	TRBD1	TRBJ2-7	TRBV2	CAIGPDRGGNYEQYF	TGTGCCATCGGGCCTGACAGGGGAGGAAACTACGAGCAGTACTTC
NA	NA	TRBJ2-5	TRBV14	CASSPTIQETQYF	TGTGCCAGCAGCCCGACAATACAAGAGACCCAGTACTTC
once	TRBD2	TRBJ2-3	TRBV7-9	CASSLSGLAGGPSTDTQYF	TGTGCCAGCAGCCTATCCGGACTAGCGGGGGGGCCTAGCACAGATACGCAGTATTTT
once	NA	TRBJ2-5	TRBV18	CASSPTPQETQYF	TGTGCCAGCTCACCTACACCACAAGAGACCCAGTACTTC
NA	NA	TRBJ1-2	TRBV20-1	CSASEDYGYTF	TGCAGTGCCTCAGAAGACTATGGCTACACCTTC
NA	TRBD2	TRBJ2-1	TRBV5-4	CASSFLGGGVPNNEQFF	TGTGCCAGCAGCTTCCTTGGCGGGGGGGTACCTAACAATGAGCAGTTCTTC
NA	TRBD1	TRBJ2-7	TRBV29-1	CSVGGQGALEQYF	TGCAGCGTTGGAGGACAGGGGGCTCTCGAGCAGTACTTC
NA	TRBD2	TRBJ2-7	TRBV6-1	CASSVSSGGAHEQYF	TGTGCCAGCAGTGTATCTAGCGGGGGGGCCCACGAGCAGTACTTC
NA	NA	TRBJ2-5	TRBV5-1	CASSLKQGGGQETQYF	TGCGCCAGCAGCTTAAAGCAGGGGGGCGGACAAGAGACCCAGTACTTC
NA	TRBD2	TRBJ2-7	TRBV27	CASSFLLAGGVDEQYF	TGTGCCAGCAGTTTCCTACTAGCGGGGGGTGTCGACGAGCAGTACTTC
NA	TRBD2	TRBJ2-7	TRBV10-2	CASRGAGTSGVREQYF	TGCGCCAGCAGAGGGGCCGGGACTAGCGGGGTGAGGGAGCAGTACTTC
NA	TRBD2	TRBJ2-5	TRBV5-4	CASSLGGLAGYQETQYF	TGTGCCAGCAGCTTGGGGGGACTAGCGGGGTACCAAGAGACCCAGTACTTC
NA	TRBD2	TRBJ2-5	TRBV2	CASSPEAWTSRETQYF	TGTGCCAGCAGTCCCGAAGCCTGGACTAGCAGAGAGACCCAGTACTTC
NA	TRBD2	TRBJ2-7	TRBV6-1	CASSFVLAGSYEQYF	TGTGCCAGCAGCTTTGTACTAGCGGGGTCCTACGAGCAGTACTTC
once	NA	TRBJ2-1	TRBV6-1	CASSALGSYNEQFF	TGTGCCAGCAGTGCCCTCGGGTCCTACAATGAGCAGTTCTTC
NA	NA	TRBJ1-4	TRBV15	CATSNVNRGSEKLFF	TGTGCCACCAGCAACGTCAACCGCGGGAGTGAAAAACTGTTTTTT
NA	TRBD2	TRBJ2-1	TRBV4-2	CASSQEKSRTRGDEQFF	TGTGCCAGCAGCCAAGAAAAGTCGAGGACCCGGGGGGATGAGCAGTTCTTC
NA	NA	TRBJ2-5	TRBV6-5	CASSYTGETQYF	TGTGCCAGCAGTTACACAGGAGAGACCCAGTACTTC
NA	TRBD1	TRBJ2-3	TRBV6-5	CASRKQGLTDTQYF	TGTGCCAGCAGAAAACAGGGGTTGACAGATACGCAGTATTTT
NA	TRBD1	TRBJ2-7	TRBV6-5	CASSYSAGTGYEQYF	TGTGCCAGCAGTTACTCGGCAGGGACAGGCTACGAGCAGTACTTC
NA	NA	TRBJ2-1	TRBV11-2	CASSSLWGGQGYEQFF	TGTGCCAGCAGCTCACTTTGGGGGGGGCAAGGTTATGAGCAGTTCTTC
NA	NA	TRBJ1-2	TRBV19	CASNSGYGYTF	TGTGCCAGTAATTCGGGCTATGGCTACACCTTC
once	NA	TRBJ1-1	TRBV5-1	CASSLASANTEAFF	TGCGCCAGCAGCTTGGCCAGCGCCAACACTGAAGCTTTCTTT
NA	NA	TRBJ2-3	TRBV2	CATRGGTPVDTQYF	TGTGCCACCAGGGGGGGGACTCCCGTGGATACGCAGTATTTT